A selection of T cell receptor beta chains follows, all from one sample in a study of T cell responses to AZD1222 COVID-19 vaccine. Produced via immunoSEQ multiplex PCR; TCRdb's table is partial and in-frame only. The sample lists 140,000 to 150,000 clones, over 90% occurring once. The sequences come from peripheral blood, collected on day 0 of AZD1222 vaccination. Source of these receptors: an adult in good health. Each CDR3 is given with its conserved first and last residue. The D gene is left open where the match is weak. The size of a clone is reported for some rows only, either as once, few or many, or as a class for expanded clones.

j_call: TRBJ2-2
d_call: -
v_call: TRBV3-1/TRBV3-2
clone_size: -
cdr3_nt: TGTGCCAGCAGCCCGGGCCCCACCGGGGAGCTGTTTTTT
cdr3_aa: CASSPGPTGELFF

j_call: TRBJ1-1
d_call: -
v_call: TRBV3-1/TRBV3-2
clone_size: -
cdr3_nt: TGTGCCAGCAGCCAAGTCAGGGTAAACACTGAAGCTTTCTTT
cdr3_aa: CASSQVRVNTEAFF

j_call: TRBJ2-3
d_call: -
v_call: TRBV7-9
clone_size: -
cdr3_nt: TGTGCCAGCAGCTTAGCCCGCGGGACATCCACAGATACGCAGTATTTT
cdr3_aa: CASSLARGTSTDTQYF

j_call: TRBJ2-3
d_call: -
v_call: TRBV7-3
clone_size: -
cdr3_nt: TGTGCCAGCAGCTCCCGGACTAGCACAGATACGCAGTATTTT
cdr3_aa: CASSSRTSTDTQYF

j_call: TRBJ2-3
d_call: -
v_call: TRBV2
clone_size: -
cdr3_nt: TGTGCCAGCACCCCGGGACTGAGCACAGATACGCAGTATTTT
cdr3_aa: CASTPGLSTDTQYF

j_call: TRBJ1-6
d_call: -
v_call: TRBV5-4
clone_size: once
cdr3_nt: TGTGCCAGCAGCCTGGGACAATGGGGTTCACCCCTCCACTTT
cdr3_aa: CASSLGQWGSPLHF

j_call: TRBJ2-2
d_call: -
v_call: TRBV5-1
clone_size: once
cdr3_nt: TGCGCCAGCAGATTCCTTACTCGGGCGGGTGGTCGTCGGACCGGGGAGCTGTTTTTT
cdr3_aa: CASRFLTRAGGRRTGELFF

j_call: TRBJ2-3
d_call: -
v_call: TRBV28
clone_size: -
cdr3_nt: TGTGCCAGCATGGATTCTAGCACAGATACGCAGTATTTT
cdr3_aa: CASMDSSTDTQYF

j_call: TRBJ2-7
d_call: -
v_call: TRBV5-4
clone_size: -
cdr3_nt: TGTGCCAGCAGCTTGGATCCGGGGGCGCAGAGGAAGTTGTCGTTC
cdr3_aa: CASSLDPGAQRKLSF

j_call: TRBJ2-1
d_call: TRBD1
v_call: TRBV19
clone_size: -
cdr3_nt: TGTGCCAGTAGTACTGCCGGACAGGGGGTGGGGCAGTTCTTC
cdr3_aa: CASSTAGQGVGQFF

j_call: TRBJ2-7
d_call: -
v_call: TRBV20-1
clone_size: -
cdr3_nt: TGCAGTGCTAGTTGGGGGAACGAGCTTTCCTACGAGCAGTACTTC
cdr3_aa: CSASWGNELSYEQYF

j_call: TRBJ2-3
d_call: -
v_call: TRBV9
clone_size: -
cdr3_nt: TGTGCCAGCAGCGTAGCAGCGCTAGGACTAGATACGCAGTATTTT
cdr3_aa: CASSVAALGLDTQYF

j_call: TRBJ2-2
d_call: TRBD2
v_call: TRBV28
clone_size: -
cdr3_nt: TGTGCCAGCAGTTTATATCCCGGGGGGACGAACACCGGGGAGCTGTTTTTT
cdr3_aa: CASSLYPGGTNTGELFF

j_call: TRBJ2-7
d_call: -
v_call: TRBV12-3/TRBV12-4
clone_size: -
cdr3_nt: TGTGCCAGCAGCTCAAGCTACGAGCAGTACTTC
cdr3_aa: CASSSSYEQYF

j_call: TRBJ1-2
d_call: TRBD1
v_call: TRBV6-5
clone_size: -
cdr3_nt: TGTGCCAGCAGTTGGGACAGGGGGGATGGCTACACCTTC
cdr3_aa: CASSWDRGDGYTF

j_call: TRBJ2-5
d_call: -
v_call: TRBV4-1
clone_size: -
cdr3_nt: TGCGCCAGCAGCCCGAAGTTGGAGCCGGGGACCCAGTACTTC
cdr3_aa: CASSPKLEPGTQYF

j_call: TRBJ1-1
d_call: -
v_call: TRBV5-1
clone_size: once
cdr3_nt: TGCGCCAGCAGCTTGGAGCCGACAGATCAGAACACTGAAGCTTTCTTT
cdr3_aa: CASSLEPTDQNTEAFF

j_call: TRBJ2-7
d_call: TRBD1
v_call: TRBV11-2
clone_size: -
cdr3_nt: TGTGCCAGCAGCTTGGGACAGCTCTACGAGCAGTACTTC
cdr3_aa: CASSLGQLYEQYF

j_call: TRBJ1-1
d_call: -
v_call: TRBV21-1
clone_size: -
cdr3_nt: TGTGCCACCTACTACCAAGCTGATGACACTGAAGCTTTCTTT
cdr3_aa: CATYYQADDTEAFF

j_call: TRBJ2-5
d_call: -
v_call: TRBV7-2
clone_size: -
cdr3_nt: TGTGCCAGCAGCTTGGCCGGGTACCAAGAGACCCAGTACTTC
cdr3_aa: CASSLAGYQETQYF

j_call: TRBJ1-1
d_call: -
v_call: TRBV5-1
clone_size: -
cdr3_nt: TGCGCCAGCAGCTTGGATACAGGGTTGGGCACTGAAGCTTTCTTT
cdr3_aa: CASSLDTGLGTEAFF

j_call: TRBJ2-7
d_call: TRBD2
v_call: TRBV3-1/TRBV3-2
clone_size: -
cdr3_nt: TGTGCCAGCAGCCAAGGGGAGGGGTACGAGCAGTACTTC
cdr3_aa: CASSQGEGYEQYF

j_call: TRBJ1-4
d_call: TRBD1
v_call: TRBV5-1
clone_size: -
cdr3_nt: TGCGCCAGCAGCTTGGTGGGACAGGGTCGCGAAAAACTGTTTTTT
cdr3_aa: CASSLVGQGREKLFF